This T cell receptor beta chain stems from a study of cytomegalovirus exposure and HLA in healthy donors. PCR primers comprised 60 Vbeta and 13 Jbeta primers. Sequenced by immunoSEQ multiplex PCR; TCRdb stores in-frame clones only, minus some. The data hold 89,000 or so clones, with roughly four fifths observed a single time. Trimming took off 1 base at V and 5 bases at J, with 12 bases between the two ends. Germline CDR1 is MGHRA and CDR2 is YSYEKL. The length of the CDR3 is 15 residues. The chain employs TRBV4-1 and TRBJ2-1; D remains unclear. Sample: PBMCs. The sequence was obtained from a woman aged 18-29 years in good health and CMV-seropositive. The CDR3 protein is CASSQGSPLDNEQFF. The DNA for the CDR3 is TGCGCCAGCAGCCAAGGATCCCCTTTAGACAATGAGCAGTTCTTC.